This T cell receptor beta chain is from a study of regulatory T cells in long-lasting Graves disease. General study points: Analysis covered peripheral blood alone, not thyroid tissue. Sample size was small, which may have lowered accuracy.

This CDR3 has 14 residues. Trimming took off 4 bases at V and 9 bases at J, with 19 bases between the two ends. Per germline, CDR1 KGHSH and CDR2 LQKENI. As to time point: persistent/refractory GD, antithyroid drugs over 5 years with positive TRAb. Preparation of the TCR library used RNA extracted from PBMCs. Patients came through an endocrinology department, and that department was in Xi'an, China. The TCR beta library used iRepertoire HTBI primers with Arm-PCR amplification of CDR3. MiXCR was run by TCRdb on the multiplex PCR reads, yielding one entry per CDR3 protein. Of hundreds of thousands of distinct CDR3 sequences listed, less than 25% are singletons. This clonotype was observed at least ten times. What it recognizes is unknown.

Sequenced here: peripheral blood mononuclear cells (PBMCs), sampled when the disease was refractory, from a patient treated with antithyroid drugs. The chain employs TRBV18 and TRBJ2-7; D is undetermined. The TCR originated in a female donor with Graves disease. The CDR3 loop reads CASSQTARDPRQYF. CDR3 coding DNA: TGTGCCAGCTCACAGACGGCGCGCGATCCTCGGCAGTACTTC.